The 26 T cell receptor beta chains below come from one sample, sequenced in a study of vaccination and CD4 T cells after COVID-19. Time point meaning: late sampling 161 to 241 days after vaccination in three convalescent patients. Treatment: approximately 10-day PBMC culture with coronavirus spike peptide pools or control peptides (ViraFEST assay). Sequenced with the Oncomine TCR Beta short-read assay was DNA taken from cultured CD4+ T cells. TCRdb used MiXCR to reprocess the PCR reads, holding one entry per CDR3 protein. The sample consists of tens of thousands of distinct CDR3 sequences, approximately 32% of them appearing once. What these receptors recognize is not known. This material consisted of CD4+ T cells from blood, cultured in vitro, taken about 7 months after SARS-CoV-2 vaccination. The origin of the receptors is a human donor who had recovered from COVID-19.

This clonotype appeared a few times. The chain links TRBV20-1 to TRBJ2-3, with TRBD2 identical over 9 bases. The CDR3 is 17 amino acids. The V gene's germline CDR1 is DFQATT and CDR2 SNEGSKA (reference sequence). The J segment lost 6 bases and the V segment lost 6 bases, leaving 19 bases of the junction unmatched. The CDR3 DNA sequence: TGCAGTGCCCGTGGGGGGCGGGGGGGCCACATTTCGGATACGCAGTATTTT. This gives the protein CSARGGRGGHISDTQYF.

Here the CDR3 reads CSALGQGAGELFF. DNA of the CDR3: TGCAGTGCCCTGGGACAGGGAGCCGGGGAGCTGTTTTTT. This rearrangement joins TRBV20-1 to TRBJ2-2; 9 bases align to TRBD1. The CDR3 extends over 13 amino acids. Per the germline V gene, CDR1 is DFQATT and CDR2 is SNEGSKA (reference sequence). Trimming took 6 bases from V and 6 from J; bases not matched to a gene: 5.

Concerning this clonotype itself: At one end the junction does not follow the germline gene, possibly because of a read error. This chain joins TRBV11-2 and TRBJ2-3; TRBD1 might be the D (5 bases). Germline V CDR1 and CDR2: SGHAT, FQNNGV. The CDR3 length is 16 residues. The CDR3 reads CANSMTVGDSTDTQYF. CDR3 bases: TGTGCCAACAGCATGACGGTAGGGGATAGCACAGATACGCAGTATTTT. The variable domain in full, completed from reference TRBV11-2 and TRBJ2-3, reads EAGVAQSPRYKIIEKRQSVAFWCNPISGHATLYWYQQILGQGPKLLIQFQNNGVVDDSQLPKDRFSAERLKGVDSTLKIQPAKLEDSAVYLCANSMTVGDSTDTQYFGPGTRLTVL.

This clonotype was counted between two and nine times. The chain links TRBV7-2 to TRBJ2-7; no reliable D call. The CDR3 covers 12 residues. The germline V gene encodes CDR1 SGHTA and CDR2 FQGNSA. Trimming took off 5 bases at V and 3 bases at J, with 8 bases between the two ends. CDR3 nucleotide sequence: TGTGCCAGCAGCCCCCAAAACTACGAGCAGTACTTC. It codes for CASSPQNYEQYF.

This clonotype was recorded a few times. The V call is TRBV10-3, the J call TRBJ1-1; D perhaps matches TRBD1 (6 bases). Trimming pared 2 bases from V and 0 bases from J, leaving 7 bases between. This CDR3 has 14 amino acids. Germline V gene data show CDR1 as ENHRY and CDR2 as SYGVKD. For the CDR3, the DNA is TGTGCCATCAGTGAGCAGGGGATGAACACTGAAGCTTTCTTT. This gives the protein CAISEQGMNTEAFF.

The rearrangement joins TRBV5-1 to TRBJ2-5; tentative D call: TRBD2 (5 bases). Trimming removed 1 base at V and 3 bases at J, with 13 bases between. The CDR3 loop spans 15 amino acids. CDR1 and CDR2 from the germline V gene are SGHRS and YFSETQ. Here the CDR3 DNA reads TGCGCCAGCAGCTTGAATGCGGGTTCCGAAGAGACCCAGTACTTC. Protein product: CASSLNAGSEETQYF.

The chain recombines TRBV2 with TRBJ1-5; perhaps TRBD1 as D (5 bases). The CDR3 loop spans 14 amino acids. Trimming stripped 1 base from V and 6 bases from J, with 10 bases between. CDR1 and CDR2 (germline): SNHLY, FYNNEI. This CDR3 reads CASSEGFGGQPQHF. The CDR3 bases are TGTGCCAGCAGTGAAGGCTTTGGGGGTCAGCCCCAGCATTTT.

The chain couples TRBV4-3 to TRBJ1-2; D gene uncertain. CDR3 length: 13 residues. Germline loops: CDR1 LGHNA, CDR2 YSLEER. Deletions cut 4 bases from V and 8 bases from J, with 14 bases between. The chain's CDR3 is CASSLISGEGYTF. CDR3 DNA sequence: TGCGCCAGCAGCCTAATATCTGGGGAAGGCTACACCTTC.

This clonotype has more than one count but fewer than ten. This chain links TRBV18 with TRBJ2-7; TRBD2 is a possible D gene (6 bases). Deletions cut 3 bases from V and 5 bases from J, with 11 bases between. Per germline, CDR1 KGHSH and CDR2 LQKENI. There are 13 residues in the CDR3. CDR3 sequence (DNA): TGTGCCAGCTCACCTGGCTGGGGGGACGAGCAGTACTTC. This codes for CASSPGWGDEQYF.

This clonotype was recorded a few times. The J gene is TRBJ2-7, the V gene TRBV20-1, with 7 nucleotides matching TRBD1. Germline assignment: CDR1 DFQATT and CDR2 SNEGSKA (reference sequence). With 3 bases clipped from V and 4 bases from J, the junction kept 9 bases outside the gene matches. This CDR3 is built from 14 residues. The CDR3 DNA is TGCAGTGCTAGTATTCGGACAGGTACATACGAGCAGTACTTC. Translating it yields CSASIRTGTYEQYF.

The J gene is TRBJ1-6, the V gene TRBV28, with a possible D match to TRBD1 (5 bases). Germline CDR1 MDHEN, CDR2 SYDVKM. The CDR3 loop spans 14 amino acids. Trimming cost V 7 bases and J 10 bases, with 17 bases left between them. CDR3 bases: TGTGCCAGCACCGGCGGACAATCGGGCTCACCCCTCCACTTT. Protein sequence: CASTGGQSGSPLHF. The full variable domain, rest sourced from reference TRBV28 and TRBJ1-6, is DVKVTQSSRYLVKRTGEKVFLECVQDMDHENMFWYRQDPGLGLRLIYFSYDVKMKEKGDIPEGYSVSREKKERFSLILESASTNQTSMYLCASTGGQSGSPLHFGNGTRLTVT.

This clonotype was detected only a few times. The V gene is TRBV6-1, the J gene TRBJ2-1; 15 bases line up with TRBD2. From germline, CDR1 is MNHNS and CDR2 SASEGT. J was trimmed by 3 bases and V by 7 bases; bases with no gene match: 7. CDR3 length equals 17 residues. The CDR3 region is CASTPGTSGGYYNEQFF. The CDR3 DNA follows: TGTGCCAGCACCCCCGGGACTAGCGGGGGGTACTACAATGAGCAGTTCTTC.

This chain joins TRBV5-5 and TRBJ1-6; TRBD1 might be the D (5 bases). CDR1 and CDR2 (germline): SGHKS, YYEKEE (reference sequence). V dropped 1 base and J dropped 9 bases, with 14 bases sitting between them. CDR3 length equals 15 residues. CDR3 bases: TGTGCCAGCAGCTTGTTCGAGGGGACCTCTTCACCCCTCCACTTT. Translation: CASSLFEGTSSPLHF.

The chain has TRBV7-2 and TRBJ1-3; D gene ambiguous. This CDR3 spans 12 amino acids. Trimming cost V 4 bases and J 4 bases, with 5 bases left between them. From germline, CDR1 is SGHTA and CDR2 FQGNSA. CDR3 nucleotide sequence: TGTGCCAGCAGCTCGTACGGAAACACCATATATTTT. It translates to CASSSYGNTIYF.

The chain has TRBV6-1 and TRBJ2-3; D possibly corresponds to TRBD2 (7 bases). V lost 6 bases to trimming and J lost 2 bases, with 12 bases between them. Germline lookup yields CDR1 MNHNS and CDR2 SASEGT. This CDR3 contains 14 residues. Written as DNA, the CDR3 is TGTGCCAGCAGACGGGGGGCCCACACAGATACGCAGTATTTT. It specifies CASRRGAHTDTQYF.

This chain uses TRBV29-1 with TRBJ2-3; 7 positions agree with TRBD2. After removal of 5 bases from V and 4 bases from J, the junction contained 6 bases not matched to a gene. Germline assignment: CDR1 SQVTM and CDR2 ANQGSEA. The CDR3 is 13 residues long. The CDR3 reads CSVNSGSADTQYF. Written as DNA, the CDR3 is TGCAGCGTTAATAGCGGGTCAGCAGATACGCAGTATTTT.

The genes are TRBV7-2 and TRBJ2-2; D is perhaps TRBD2 (7 bases). The CDR3 length is 17 residues. Germline-derived CDR1 and CDR2 are SGHTA and FQGNSA. V lost 5 bases to trimming and J lost 4 bases, with 20 bases between them. CDR3 loop: CASSKRGAGVGTGELFF. Written as DNA, the CDR3 is TGTGCCAGCAGCAAAAGGGGGGCGGGGGTTGGCACCGGGGAGCTGTTTTTT.

This chain joins TRBV21-1 and TRBJ1-5; the table calls TRBD1, which could not be checked here. TRBV21-1 is annotated as a pseudogene. CDR3 size: 15 residues. CDR3 amino acids: CASSKEGGRNQPQHF. The CDR3 DNA reads TGTGCCAGCAGCAAAGAGGGCGGGCGGAATCAGCCCCAGCATTTT.

The genes are TRBV5-4 and TRBJ2-5, with D hard to call. The CDR3 is 16 amino acids. Germline loops: CDR1 SGHNT, CDR2 YYREEE (reference sequence). With 1 base removed from V and 1 base from J, the gap between germline ends came to 14 bases. The CDR3 reads CASSLNIGRTQETQYF. CDR3 nucleotide sequence: TGTGCCAGCAGCTTGAATATAGGACGGACCCAAGAGACCCAGTACTTC.

This clonotype was observed a handful of times. The chain couples TRBV6-1 to TRBJ2-7, with D possibly being TRBD1 (7 bases). CDR1 and CDR2 from the germline V gene are MNHNS and SASEGT. V lost 6 bases to trimming and J lost 5 bases, with 20 bases between them. The CDR3 is 15 amino acids. The CDR3 sequence is CASSHPPAGGNEQYF. CDR3 coding DNA: TGTGCCAGCAGCCACCCCCCGGCAGGGGGGAACGAGCAGTACTTC.

This clonotype is medium-sized by share. V and J are TRBV15 and TRBJ1-3; D not certain. CDR1 is LNHNV and CDR2 is YYDKDF in the germline V gene (reference sequence). V shed 0 bases and J shed 1 base, with 16 bases lying between them. The CDR3 extends over 18 amino acids. CDR3 sequence (DNA): TGTGCCACCAGCAGAGATCTTGGTTGGGAAGCTTCTGGAAACACCATATATTTT. It specifies CATSRDLGWEASGNTIYF.

Relative to its sample, this clonotype is medium-sized (0.01 to 0.1%). The rearrangement joins TRBV24-1 to TRBJ2-1; 9 bases match TRBD2. V lost 3 bases and J lost 8; bases outside the gene matches: 10. The CDR3 consists of 16 residues. Per germline, CDR1 KGHDR and CDR2 SFDVKD. The CDR3 DNA follows: TGTGCCACCAGTGATGGGGGCGGGAGGGCCTGGGATGAGCAGTTCTTC. Translated: CATSDGGGRAWDEQFF.

This chain joins TRBV7-9 and TRBJ2-7; 9 nucleotides match TRBD1. Germline CDR1 SEHNR, CDR2 FQNEAQ (reference sequence). This CDR3 is 13 amino acids long. The ends lost 2 bases at V and 12 bases at J; junction bases unmatched: 8. CDR3 sequence reads: CASSLLDRGLRYF. The CDR3 DNA follows: TGTGCCAGCAGCTTATTAGACAGGGGGTTGAGGTACTTC.

This clonotype turned up a few times. V and J are TRBV27 and TRBJ2-5, with TRBD2 identical over 14 bases. After removal of 5 bases from V and 4 bases from J, the junction contained 15 bases not matched to a gene. The germline V gene encodes CDR1 MNHEY and CDR2 SMNVEV (reference sequence). This CDR3 spans 19 amino acids. The CDR3 here is CASSPRGLAGGQGGETQYF. CDR3 DNA sequence: TGTGCCAGCAGTCCCCGTGGACTAGCGGGGGGACAAGGGGGAGAGACCCAGTACTTC.

This clonotype was observed a few times. This sequence joins TRBV5-4 and TRBJ2-5; D perhaps matches TRBD2 (7 bases). V lost 5 bases and J lost 3, with 14 bases in between. Germline CDR1 SGHNT, CDR2 YYREEE (reference sequence). The CDR3 sequence is 14 residues long. The CDR3 loop reads CASRGGLAEETQYF. DNA of the CDR3: TGTGCCAGCAGGGGGGGCCTAGCGGAAGAGACCCAGTACTTC.

To note about this clonotype: Its ends do not fully match the called genes, so a read error is possible. The rearrangement links TRBV20-1 to TRBJ2-1, with 13 bases aligning to TRBD2. This CDR3 spans 17 amino acids. Germline lookup yields CDR1 DFQATT and CDR2 SNEGSKA (reference sequence). CDR3 amino acids: CGSIGLAGEGTYNEQFF. Written as DNA, the CDR3 is TGTGGCTCAATAGGACTAGCGGGAGAAGGGACCTACAATGAGCAGTTCTTC.